Presented here are 4 T cell receptor beta chains from one specimen sequenced in a study of brain T cells in children with intractable seizures. Assay: immunoSEQ multiplex PCR; the TCRdb copy retains only in-frame clones and omits some. The sample lists approximately 40,000 clones, around 90% occurring once. Sequenced material: peripheral blood, taken at surgery. The receptor source for this set is a girl aged 2 to 10 with tuberous sclerosis and intractable seizures.

This clone showed up just once. This chain joins TRBV3-1 (or the pseudogene TRBV3-2) and TRBJ2-5; 9 nucleotides align to TRBD2. Unmatched junction bases numbered 9, after V lost 2 bases and J lost 5 bases. This CDR3 has 16 amino acids. Germline V lookup: CDR1 LGHDT, CDR2 YNNKEL (reference sequence). The CDR3 DNA reads as TGTGCCAGCAGCCAACGGGGGACTAGCTCGTGGGAGACCCAGTACTTC. Encoded protein: CASSQRGTSSWETQYF.

The chain recombines TRBV29-1 with TRBJ2-3; no definite D call. Trimming cost V 4 bases and J 0 bases, with 8 bases left between them. CDR1 and CDR2 (germline): SQVTM, ANQGSEA. The CDR3 runs 13 residues. CDR3 in amino acids: CSVVSGSTDTQYF. Here the CDR3 DNA reads TGCAGCGTTGTATCGGGTAGCACAGATACGCAGTATTTT.

The chain joins TRBV5-1 to TRBJ2-7, with a weak D call TRBD2 (5 bases). The ends were cut back, 0 bases at V and 9 bases at J, with 10 bases in the middle. CDR1 is SGHRS, CDR2 YFSETQ, per germline. The CDR3 is 12 amino acids. Here the CDR3 reads CASSLEKSGQYF. The DNA for the CDR3 is TGCGCCAGCAGCTTGGAAAAGAGCGGGCAGTACTTC.

This clone was seen more than once but under ten times. The V call is TRBV6-1, the J call TRBJ1-1, with D tentatively TRBD1 (5 bases). Germline CDR1 reads MNHNS; CDR2 reads SASEGT. There are 15 residues in the CDR3. V was cut by 1 base and J by 5 bases, with 14 bases left in between. CDR3 bases: TGTGCCAGCAGTGAAGGGGGTGTAGCAGGGACTGAAGCTTTCTTT. Protein sequence: CASSEGGVAGTEAFF.